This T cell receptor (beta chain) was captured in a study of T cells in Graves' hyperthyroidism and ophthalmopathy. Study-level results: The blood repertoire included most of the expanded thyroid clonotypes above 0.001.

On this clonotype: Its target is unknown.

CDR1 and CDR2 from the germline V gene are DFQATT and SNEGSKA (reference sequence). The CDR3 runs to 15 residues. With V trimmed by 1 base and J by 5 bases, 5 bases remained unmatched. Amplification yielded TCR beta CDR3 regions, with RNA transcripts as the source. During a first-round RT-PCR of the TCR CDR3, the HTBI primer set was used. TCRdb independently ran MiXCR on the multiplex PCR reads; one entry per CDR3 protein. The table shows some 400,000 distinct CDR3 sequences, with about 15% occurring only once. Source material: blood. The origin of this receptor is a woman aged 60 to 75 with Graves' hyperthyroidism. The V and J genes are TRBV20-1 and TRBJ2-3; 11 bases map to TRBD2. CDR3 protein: CSARGTGLAEDTQYF. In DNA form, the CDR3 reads TGCAGTGCTAGAGGAACGGGACTAGCGGAAGATACGCAGTATTTT.